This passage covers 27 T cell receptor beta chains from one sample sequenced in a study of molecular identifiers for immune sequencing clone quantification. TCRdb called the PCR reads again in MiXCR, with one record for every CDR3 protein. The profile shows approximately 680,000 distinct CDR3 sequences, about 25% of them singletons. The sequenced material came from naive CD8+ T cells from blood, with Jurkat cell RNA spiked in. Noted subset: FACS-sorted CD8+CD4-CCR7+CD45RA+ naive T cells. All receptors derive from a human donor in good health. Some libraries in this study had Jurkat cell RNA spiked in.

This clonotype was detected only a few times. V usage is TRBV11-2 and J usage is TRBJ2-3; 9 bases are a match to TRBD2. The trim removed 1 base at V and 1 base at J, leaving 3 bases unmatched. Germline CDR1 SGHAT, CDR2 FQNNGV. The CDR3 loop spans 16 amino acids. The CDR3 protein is CASSLGRLAGTDTQYF. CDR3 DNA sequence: TGTGCCAGCAGCTTAGGGAGACTAGCGGGCACAGATACGCAGTATTTT.

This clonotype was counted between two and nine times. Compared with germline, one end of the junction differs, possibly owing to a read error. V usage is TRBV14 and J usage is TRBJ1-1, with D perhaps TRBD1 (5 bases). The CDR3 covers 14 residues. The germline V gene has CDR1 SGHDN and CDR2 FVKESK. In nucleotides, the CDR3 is TGTGCCGGCAGCCAAACTAGGGACTTCCTTGAAGCTTTCTTT. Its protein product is CAGSQTRDFLEAFF.

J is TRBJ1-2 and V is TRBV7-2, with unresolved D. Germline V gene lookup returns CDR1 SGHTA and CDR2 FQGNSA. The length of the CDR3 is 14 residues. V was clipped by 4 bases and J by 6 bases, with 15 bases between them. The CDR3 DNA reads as TGTGCCAGCAGCTCCTTCAGCGAATACCATGGCTACACCTTC. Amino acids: CASSSFSEYHGYTF. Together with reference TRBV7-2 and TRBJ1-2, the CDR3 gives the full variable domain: GAGVSQSPSNKVTEKGKDVELRCDPISGHTALYWYRQSLGQGLEFLIYFQGNSAPDKSGLPSDRFSAERTGGSVSTLTIQRTQQEDSAVYLCASSSFSEYHGYTFGSGTRLTVV.

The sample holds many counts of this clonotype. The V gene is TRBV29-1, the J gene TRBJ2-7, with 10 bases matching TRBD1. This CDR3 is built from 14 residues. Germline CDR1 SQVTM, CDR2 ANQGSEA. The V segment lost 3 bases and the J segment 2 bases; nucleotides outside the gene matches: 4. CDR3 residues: CSVEGTGAAYEQYF. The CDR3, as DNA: TGCAGCGTTGAGGGGACAGGGGCAGCCTACGAGCAGTACTTC.

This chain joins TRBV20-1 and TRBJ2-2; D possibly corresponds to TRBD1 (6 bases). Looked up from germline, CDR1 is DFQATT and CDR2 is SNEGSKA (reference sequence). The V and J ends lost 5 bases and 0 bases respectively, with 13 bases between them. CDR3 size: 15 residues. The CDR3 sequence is CSAGPGTTNTGELFF. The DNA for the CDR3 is TGCAGTGCTGGACCCGGGACAACGAACACCGGGGAGCTGTTTTTT.

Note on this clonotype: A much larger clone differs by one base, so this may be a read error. Written as DNA, the CDR3 is TGTGCCAGCAGTTACTCGCTAACATACGCTATGAACGCTGAAGCTTTCTTT. Translating it yields CASSYSLTYAMNAEAFF. The chain links TRBV6-5 to TRBJ1-1; no definite D call. The germline V gene has CDR1 MNHEY and CDR2 SVGAGI. CDR3 length: 17 residues.

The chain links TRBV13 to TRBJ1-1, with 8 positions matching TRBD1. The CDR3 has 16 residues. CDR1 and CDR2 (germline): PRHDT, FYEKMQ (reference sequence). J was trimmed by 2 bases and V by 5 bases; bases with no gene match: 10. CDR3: CASSVGTGEINTEAFF. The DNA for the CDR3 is TGTGCCAGCAGCGTCGGGACAGGAGAAATTAACACTGAAGCTTTCTTT.

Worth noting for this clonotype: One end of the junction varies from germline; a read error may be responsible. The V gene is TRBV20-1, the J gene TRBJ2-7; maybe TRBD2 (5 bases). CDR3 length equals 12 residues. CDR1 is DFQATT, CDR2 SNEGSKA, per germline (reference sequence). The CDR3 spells CGATGESAEQYF. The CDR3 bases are TGCGGTGCTACCGGGGAGAGCGCCGAGCAGTACTTC.

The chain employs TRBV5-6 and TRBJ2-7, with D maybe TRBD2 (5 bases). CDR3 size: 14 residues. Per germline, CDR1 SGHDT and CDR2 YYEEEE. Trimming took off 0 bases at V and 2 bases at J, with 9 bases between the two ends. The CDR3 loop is CASSLVRETYEQYF. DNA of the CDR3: TGTGCCAGCAGCTTGGTAAGGGAGACCTACGAGCAGTACTTC.

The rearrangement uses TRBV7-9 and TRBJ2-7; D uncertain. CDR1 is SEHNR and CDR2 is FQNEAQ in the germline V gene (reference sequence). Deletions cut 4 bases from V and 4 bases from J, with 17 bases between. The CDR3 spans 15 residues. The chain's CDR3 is CASSSGPATQYEQYF. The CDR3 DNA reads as TGTGCCAGCAGCTCTGGTCCCGCTACCCAGTACGAGCAGTACTTC.

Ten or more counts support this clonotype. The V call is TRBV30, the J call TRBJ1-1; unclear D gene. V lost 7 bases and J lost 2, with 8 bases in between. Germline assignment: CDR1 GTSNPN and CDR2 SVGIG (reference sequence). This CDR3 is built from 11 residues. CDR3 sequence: CAYLINTEAFF. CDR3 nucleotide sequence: TGTGCCTACTTGATAAACACTGAAGCTTTCTTT.

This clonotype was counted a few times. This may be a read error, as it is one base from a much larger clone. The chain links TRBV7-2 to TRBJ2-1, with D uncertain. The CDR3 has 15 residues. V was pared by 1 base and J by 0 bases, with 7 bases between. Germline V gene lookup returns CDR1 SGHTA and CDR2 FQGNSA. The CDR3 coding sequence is TGTGCCAGCAGCTTAGTTCCGCGCTCCTACAATGAGCAGTTCTTC. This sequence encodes CASSLVPRSYNEQFF.

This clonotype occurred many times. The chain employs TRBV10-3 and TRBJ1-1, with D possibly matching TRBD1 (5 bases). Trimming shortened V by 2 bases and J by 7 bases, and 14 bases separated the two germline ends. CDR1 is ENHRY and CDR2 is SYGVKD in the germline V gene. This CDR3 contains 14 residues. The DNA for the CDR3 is TGTGCCATCAGTGAGATCTGGGGGGGAGATGAAGCTTTCTTT. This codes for CAISEIWGGDEAFF.

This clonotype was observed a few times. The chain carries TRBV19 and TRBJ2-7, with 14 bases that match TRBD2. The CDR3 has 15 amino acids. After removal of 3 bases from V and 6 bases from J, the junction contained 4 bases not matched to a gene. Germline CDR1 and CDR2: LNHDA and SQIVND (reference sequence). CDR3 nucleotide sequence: TGTGCCAGTAGTATGGGGACTAGCGGGAGCCCCGAGCAGTACTTC. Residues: CASSMGTSGSPEQYF.

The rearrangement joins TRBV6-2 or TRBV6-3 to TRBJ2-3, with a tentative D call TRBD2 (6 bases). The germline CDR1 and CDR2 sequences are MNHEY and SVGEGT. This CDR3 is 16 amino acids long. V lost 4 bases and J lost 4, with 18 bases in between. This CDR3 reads CASSSPWGGDADTQYF. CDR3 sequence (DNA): TGTGCCAGCAGTTCCCCCTGGGGCGGGGACGCAGATACGCAGTATTTT.

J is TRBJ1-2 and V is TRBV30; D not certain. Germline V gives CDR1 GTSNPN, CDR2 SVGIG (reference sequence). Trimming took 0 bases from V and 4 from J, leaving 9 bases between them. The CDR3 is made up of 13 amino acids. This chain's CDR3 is CAWSVEYSYGYTF. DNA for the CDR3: TGTGCCTGGAGTGTAGAGTACAGCTATGGCTACACCTTC.

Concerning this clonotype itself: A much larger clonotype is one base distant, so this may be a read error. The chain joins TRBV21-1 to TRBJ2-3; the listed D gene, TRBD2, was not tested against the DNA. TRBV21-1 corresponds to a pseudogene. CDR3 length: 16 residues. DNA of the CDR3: TGTACCAGCATCCTATACGCCACAGCGGACGCAGATACGCAGTATTTT. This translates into CTSILYATADADTQYF.

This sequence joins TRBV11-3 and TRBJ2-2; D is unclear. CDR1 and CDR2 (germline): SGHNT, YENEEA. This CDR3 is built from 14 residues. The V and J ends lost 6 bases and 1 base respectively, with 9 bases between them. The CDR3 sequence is CASRVRQNTGELFF. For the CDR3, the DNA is TGTGCCAGCAGGGTTAGACAGAACACCGGGGAGCTGTTTTTT.

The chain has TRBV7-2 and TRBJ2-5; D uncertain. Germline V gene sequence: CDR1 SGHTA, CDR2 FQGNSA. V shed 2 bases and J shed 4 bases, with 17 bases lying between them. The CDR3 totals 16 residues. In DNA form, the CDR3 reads TGTGCCAGCAGCTTATACCGCCAACTCAAGGGAGAGACCCAGTACTTC. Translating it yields CASSLYRQLKGETQYF.

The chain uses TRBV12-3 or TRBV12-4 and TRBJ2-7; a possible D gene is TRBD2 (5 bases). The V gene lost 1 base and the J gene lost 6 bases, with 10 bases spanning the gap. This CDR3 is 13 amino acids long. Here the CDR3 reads CASSLVASPEQYF. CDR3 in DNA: TGTGCCAGCAGTTTAGTCGCTAGCCCCGAGCAGTACTTC.

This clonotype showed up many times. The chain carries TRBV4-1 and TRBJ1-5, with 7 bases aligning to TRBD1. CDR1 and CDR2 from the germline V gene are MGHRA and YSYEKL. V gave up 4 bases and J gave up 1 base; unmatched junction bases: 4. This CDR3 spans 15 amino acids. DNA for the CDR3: TGCGCCAGCAGCCGTACAGGGGTCAGCAATCAGCCCCAGCATTTT. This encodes CASSRTGVSNQPQHF.

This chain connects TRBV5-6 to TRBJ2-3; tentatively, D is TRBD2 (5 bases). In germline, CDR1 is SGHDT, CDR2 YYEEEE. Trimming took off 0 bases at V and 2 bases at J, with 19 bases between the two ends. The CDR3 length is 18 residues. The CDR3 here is CASSLGLADWINTDTQYF. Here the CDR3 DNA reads TGTGCCAGCAGCTTGGGATTGGCGGACTGGATTAACACAGATACGCAGTATTTT.

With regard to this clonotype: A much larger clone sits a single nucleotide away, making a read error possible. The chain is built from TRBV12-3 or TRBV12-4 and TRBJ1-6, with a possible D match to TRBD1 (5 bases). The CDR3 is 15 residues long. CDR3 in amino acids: CASSLGTGGNSPLYF. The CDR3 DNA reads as TGTGCCAGCAGTTTAGGAACAGGAGGTAATTCACCCCTCTACTTT.

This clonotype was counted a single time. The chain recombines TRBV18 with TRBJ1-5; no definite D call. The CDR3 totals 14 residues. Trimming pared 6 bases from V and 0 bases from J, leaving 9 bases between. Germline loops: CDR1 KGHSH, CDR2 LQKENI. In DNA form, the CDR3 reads TGTGCCAGCTCCCTCAAAAATAGCAATCAGCCCCAGCATTTT. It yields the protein CASSLKNSNQPQHF.

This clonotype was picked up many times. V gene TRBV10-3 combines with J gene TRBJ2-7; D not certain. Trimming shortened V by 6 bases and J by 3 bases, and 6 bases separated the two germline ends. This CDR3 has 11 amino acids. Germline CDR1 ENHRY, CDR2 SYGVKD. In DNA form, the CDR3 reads TGTGCCATCAGCCACAACTACGAGCAGTACTTC. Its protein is CAISHNYEQYF.

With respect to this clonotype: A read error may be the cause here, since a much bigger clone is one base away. The CDR3: CATSRLQEQETLYF. CDR3 sequence (DNA): TGTGCCACATCTCGATTACAGGAACAAGAGACCCTGTACTTC. The V call is TRBV27, the J call TRBJ2-5, with D maybe TRBD1 (5 bases). Germline assignment: CDR1 MNHEY and CDR2 SMNVEV (reference sequence). This CDR3 has 14 residues.

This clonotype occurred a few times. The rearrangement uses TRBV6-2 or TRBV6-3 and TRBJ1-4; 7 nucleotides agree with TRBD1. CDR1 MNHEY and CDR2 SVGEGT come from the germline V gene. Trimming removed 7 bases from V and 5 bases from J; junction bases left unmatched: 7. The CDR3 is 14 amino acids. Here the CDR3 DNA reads TGTGCCAGCACTATGGGACAGTTAAATGAAAAACTGTTTTTT. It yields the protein CASTMGQLNEKLFF.